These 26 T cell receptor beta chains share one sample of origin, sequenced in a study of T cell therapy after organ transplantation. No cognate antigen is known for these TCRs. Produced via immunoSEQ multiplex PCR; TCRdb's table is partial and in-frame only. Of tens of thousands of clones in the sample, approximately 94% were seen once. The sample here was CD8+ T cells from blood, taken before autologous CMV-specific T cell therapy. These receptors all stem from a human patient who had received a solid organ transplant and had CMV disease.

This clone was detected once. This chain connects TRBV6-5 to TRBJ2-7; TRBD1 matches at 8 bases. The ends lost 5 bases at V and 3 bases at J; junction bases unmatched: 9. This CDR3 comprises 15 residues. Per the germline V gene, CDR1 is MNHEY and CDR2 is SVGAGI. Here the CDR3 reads CASSTQTGVNYEQYF. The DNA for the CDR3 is TGTGCCAGCAGTACCCAGACAGGGGTTAACTACGAGCAGTACTTC.

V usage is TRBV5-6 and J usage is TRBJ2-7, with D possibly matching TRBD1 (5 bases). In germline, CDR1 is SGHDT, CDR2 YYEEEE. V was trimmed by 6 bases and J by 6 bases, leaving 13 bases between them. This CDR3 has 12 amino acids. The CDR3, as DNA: TGTGCCAGCACCGACGACAGCGCCGAGCAGTACTTC. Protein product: CASTDDSAEQYF.

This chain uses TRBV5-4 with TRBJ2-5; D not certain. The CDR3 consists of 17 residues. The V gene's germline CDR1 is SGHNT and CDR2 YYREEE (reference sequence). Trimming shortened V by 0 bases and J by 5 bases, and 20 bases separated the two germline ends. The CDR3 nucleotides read TGTGCCAGCAGCTTGGGGCAGACTGGAACGGCGATGGAGACCCAGTACTTC. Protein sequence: CASSLGQTGTAMETQYF.

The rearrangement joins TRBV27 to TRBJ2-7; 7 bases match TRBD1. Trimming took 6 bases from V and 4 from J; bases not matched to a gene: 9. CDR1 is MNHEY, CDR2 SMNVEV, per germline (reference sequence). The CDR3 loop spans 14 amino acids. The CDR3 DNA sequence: TGTGCCAGCAGCCCGACAGGGATCGCGTACGAGCAGTACTTC. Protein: CASSPTGIAYEQYF.

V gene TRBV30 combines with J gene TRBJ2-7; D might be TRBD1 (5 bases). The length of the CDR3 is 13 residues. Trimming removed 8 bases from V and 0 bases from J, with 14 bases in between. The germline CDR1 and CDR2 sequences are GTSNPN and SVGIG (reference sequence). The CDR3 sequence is CATRTRSSYEQYF. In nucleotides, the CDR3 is TGTGCCACAAGGACACGCAGCTCCTACGAGCAGTACTTC.

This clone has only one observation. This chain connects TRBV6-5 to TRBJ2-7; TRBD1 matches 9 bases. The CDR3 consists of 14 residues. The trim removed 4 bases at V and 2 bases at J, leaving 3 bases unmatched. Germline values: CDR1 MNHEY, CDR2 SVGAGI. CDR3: CASSSRDRAYEQYF. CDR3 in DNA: TGTGCCAGCAGTTCCAGGGACAGGGCCTACGAGCAGTACTTC.

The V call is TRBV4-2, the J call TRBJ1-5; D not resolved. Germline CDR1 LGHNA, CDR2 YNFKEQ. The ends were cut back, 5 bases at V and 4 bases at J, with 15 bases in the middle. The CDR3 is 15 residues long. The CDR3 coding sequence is TGTGCCAGCAGCGAGTCCCTTGGGTTAAATCAGCCCCAGCATTTT. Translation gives CASSESLGLNQPQHF.

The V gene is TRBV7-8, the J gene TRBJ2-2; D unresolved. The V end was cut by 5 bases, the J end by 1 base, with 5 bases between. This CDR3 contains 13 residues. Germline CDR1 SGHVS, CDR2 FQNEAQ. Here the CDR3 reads CASSPKNTGELFF. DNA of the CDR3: TGTGCCAGCAGCCCAAAGAACACCGGGGAGCTGTTTTTT.

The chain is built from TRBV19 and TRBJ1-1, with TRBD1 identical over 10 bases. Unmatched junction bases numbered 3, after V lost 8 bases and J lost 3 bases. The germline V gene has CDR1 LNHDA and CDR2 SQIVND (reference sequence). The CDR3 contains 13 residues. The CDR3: CASLGQGDTEAFF. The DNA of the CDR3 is TGTGCCAGTTTAGGACAGGGGGACACTGAAGCTTTCTTT.

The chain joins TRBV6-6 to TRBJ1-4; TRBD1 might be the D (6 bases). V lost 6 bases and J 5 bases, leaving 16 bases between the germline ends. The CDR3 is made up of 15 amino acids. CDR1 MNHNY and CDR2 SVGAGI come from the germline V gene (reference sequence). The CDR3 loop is CASSPIGGRNEKLFF. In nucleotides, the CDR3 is TGTGCCAGCAGCCCTATCGGGGGGCGGAATGAAAAACTGTTTTTT.

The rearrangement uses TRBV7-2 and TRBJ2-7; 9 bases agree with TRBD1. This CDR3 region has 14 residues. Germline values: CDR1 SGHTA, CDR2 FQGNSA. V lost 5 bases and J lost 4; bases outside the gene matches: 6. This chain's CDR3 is CASSPSDRGYEQYF. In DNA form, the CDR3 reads TGTGCCAGCAGCCCATCTGACAGGGGGTACGAGCAGTACTTC.

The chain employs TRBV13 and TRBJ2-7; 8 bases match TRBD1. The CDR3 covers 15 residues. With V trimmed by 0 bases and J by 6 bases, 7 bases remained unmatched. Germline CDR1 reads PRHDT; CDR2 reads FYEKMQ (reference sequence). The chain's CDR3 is CASSLGYRGVVEQYF. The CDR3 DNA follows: TGTGCCAGCAGCTTAGGGTACAGGGGGGTAGTCGAGCAGTACTTC.

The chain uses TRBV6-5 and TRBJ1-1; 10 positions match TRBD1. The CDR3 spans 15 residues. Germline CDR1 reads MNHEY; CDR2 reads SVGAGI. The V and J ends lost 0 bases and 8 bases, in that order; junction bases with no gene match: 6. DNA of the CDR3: TGTGCCAGCAGTTACTCAGGCGGGACAGGGGAAGAAGCTTTCTTT. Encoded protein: CASSYSGGTGEEAFF.

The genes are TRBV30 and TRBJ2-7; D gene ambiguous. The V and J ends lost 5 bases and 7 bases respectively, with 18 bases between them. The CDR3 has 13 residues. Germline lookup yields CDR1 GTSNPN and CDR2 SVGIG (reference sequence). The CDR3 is CAWYPSTMEEQYF. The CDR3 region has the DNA TGTGCCTGGTACCCATCCACTATGGAGGAGCAGTACTTC.

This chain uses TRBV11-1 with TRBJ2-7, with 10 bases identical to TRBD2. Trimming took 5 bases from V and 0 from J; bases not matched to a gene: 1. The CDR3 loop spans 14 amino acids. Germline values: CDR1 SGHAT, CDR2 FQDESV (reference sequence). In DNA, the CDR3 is TGTGCCAGCAGCACTAGCGGGGCCTCCTACGAGCAGTACTTC. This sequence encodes CASSTSGASYEQYF.

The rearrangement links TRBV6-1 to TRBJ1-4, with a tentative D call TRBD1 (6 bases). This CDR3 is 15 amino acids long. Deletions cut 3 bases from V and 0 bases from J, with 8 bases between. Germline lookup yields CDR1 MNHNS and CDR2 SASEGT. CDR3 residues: CASSEYRATNEKLFF. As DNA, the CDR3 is TGTGCCAGCAGTGAGTACAGGGCAACTAATGAAAAACTGTTTTTT.

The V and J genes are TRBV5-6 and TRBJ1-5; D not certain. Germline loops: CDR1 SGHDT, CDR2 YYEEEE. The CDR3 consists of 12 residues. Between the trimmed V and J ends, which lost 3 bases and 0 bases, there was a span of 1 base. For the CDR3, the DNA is TGTGCCAGCAGCTATAGCAATCAGCCCCAGCATTTT. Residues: CASSYSNQPQHF.

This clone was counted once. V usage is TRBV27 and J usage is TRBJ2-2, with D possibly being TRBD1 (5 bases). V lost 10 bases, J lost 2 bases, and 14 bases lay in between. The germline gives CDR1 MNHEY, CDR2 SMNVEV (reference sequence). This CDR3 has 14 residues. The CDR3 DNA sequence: TGTGCCACTCTCGGGCAGGGCAACACCGGGGAGCTGTTTTTT. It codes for CATLGQGNTGELFF.

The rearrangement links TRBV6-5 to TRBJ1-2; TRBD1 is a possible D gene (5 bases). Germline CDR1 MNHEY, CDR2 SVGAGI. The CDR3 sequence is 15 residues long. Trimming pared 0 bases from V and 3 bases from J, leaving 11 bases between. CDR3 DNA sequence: TGTGCCAGCAGTTACTCGGCGGTAGGGGACTATGGCTACACCTTC. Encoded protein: CASSYSAVGDYGYTF.

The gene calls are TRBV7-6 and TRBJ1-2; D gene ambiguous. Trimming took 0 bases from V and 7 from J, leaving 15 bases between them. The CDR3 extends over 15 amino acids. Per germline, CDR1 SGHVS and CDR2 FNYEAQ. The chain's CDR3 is CASSLAGFRRGGYTF. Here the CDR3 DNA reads TGTGCCAGCAGCTTAGCCGGATTTCGGCGGGGTGGCTACACCTTC.

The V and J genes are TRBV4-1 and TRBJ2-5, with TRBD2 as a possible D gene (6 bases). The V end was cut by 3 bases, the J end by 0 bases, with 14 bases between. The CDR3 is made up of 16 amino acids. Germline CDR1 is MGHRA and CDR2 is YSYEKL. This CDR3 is CASSHPSASYQETQYF. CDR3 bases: TGCGCCAGCAGCCACCCTAGCGCCTCGTACCAAGAGACCCAGTACTTC.

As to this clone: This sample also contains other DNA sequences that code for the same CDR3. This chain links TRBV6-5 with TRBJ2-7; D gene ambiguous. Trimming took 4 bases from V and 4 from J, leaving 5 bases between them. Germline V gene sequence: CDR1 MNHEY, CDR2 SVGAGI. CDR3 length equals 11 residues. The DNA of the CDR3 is TGTGCCAGCAGTTTGGGGTACGAGCAGTACTTC. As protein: CASSLGYEQYF.

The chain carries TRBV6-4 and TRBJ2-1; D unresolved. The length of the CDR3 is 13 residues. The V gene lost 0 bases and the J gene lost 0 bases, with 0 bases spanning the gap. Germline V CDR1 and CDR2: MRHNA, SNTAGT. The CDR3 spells CASSDSSYNEQFF. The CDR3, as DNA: TGTGCCAGCAGTGACTCCTCCTACAATGAGCAGTTCTTC.

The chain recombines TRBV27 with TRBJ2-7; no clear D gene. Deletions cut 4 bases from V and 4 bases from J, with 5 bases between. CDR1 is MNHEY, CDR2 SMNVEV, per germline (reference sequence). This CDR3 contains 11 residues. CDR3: CASSSLYEQYF. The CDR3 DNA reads TGTGCCAGCAGTTCCCTATACGAGCAGTACTTC.

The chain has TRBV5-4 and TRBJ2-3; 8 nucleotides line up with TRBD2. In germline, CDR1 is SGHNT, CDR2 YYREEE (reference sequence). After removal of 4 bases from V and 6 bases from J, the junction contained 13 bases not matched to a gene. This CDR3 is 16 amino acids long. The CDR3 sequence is CASSPPSGGRRDTQYF. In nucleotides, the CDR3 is TGTGCCAGCAGCCCACCAAGCGGGGGCCGACGGGATACGCAGTATTTT.

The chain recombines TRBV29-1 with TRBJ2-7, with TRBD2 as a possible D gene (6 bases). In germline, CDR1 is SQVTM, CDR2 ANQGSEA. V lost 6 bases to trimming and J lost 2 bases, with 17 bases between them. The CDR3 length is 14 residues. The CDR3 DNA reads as TGCAGCGTCATATCCCGGACTACCGCCTACGAGCAGTACTTC. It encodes CSVISRTTAYEQYF.